The T cell receptor (beta chain) under discussion was sequenced for a study of PD-1 blockade in classical Hodgkin lymphoma. Study context: Patients were treated with nivolumab at 3 mg/kg, and this was given intravenously every 2 weeks. Study-wide points: While CD8+ TCR diversity did not rise significantly by C4D1, CD4+ TCR diversity did.

Every single patient, without exception, relapsed after autologous stem cell transplantation, and brentuximab vedotin exposure varied. Measured with immunoSEQ multiplex PCR; TCRdb has only the in-frame clones, and not every one. The profile covers around 70,000 clones, with 71% appearing a single time and roughly 9.1% taken by the ten largest. Concerning this clone itself: Its antigen is not known.

Trimming took 5 bases from V and 8 from J, leaving 10 bases between them. The length of the CDR3 is 11 residues. Germline lookup yields CDR1 GTSNPN and CDR2 SVGIG (reference sequence). The V and J genes are TRBV30 and TRBJ2-4; D perhaps matches TRBD1 (6 bases). Specimen: peripheral blood mononuclear cells (PBMCs), collected before the second cycle of nivolumab. The receptor comes from a human donor with classical Hodgkin lymphoma. In nucleotides, the CDR3 is TGTGCCTGGCAGGGGAAGGACATTCAGTACTTC. The encoded protein is CAWQGKDIQYF.